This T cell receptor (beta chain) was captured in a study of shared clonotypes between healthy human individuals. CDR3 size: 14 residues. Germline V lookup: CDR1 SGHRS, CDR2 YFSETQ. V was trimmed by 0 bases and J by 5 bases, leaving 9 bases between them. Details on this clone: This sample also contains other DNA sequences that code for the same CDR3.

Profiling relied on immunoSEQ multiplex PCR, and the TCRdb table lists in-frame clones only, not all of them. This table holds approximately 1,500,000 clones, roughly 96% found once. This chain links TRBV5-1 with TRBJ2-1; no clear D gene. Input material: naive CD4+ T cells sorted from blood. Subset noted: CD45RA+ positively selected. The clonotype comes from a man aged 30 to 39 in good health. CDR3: CASSLVAGNNEQFF. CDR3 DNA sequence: TGCGCCAGCAGCTTGGTCGCAGGTAACAATGAGCAGTTCTTC.